These T cell receptor beta chains were read from a single sample in a study of blood T cell repertoires in COVID-19. TCRdb's table, derived via immunoSEQ multiplex PCR, lists solely in-frame clones and lacks some. The sample lists about 100,000 clones, roughly 71% occurring once. The sequenced sample was peripheral blood. All receptors derive from a man aged 80 or over with acute or convalescent COVID-19. Each CDR3 is given with its conserved first and last residue. Fields, in order: clone size, D gene, V gene, J gene, CDR3 DNA, CDR3 protein. The D gene is left open where the match is weak. Rows may omit the clone size; those that give it use once, few, many or a size class.

.,.,TRBV18,TRBJ2-7,TGTGCCAGCTCCCCCGGGACTGCGGAGTACGAGCAGTACTTC,CASSPGTAEYEQYF
.,.,TRBV27,TRBJ2-7,TGTGCCAGCAGTTTGGGGCGACACTCCTACGAGCAGTACTTC,CASSLGRHSYEQYF
.,.,TRBV15,TRBJ1-2,TGTGCCACCAGCAGAGTATCAGGGGACTATGGCTACACCTTC,CATSRVSGDYGYTF
.,.,TRBV3-1/TRBV3-2,TRBJ2-7,TGTGCCAGCAGCTTAAGCGGAGGGGGCCACGAGCAGTACTTC,CASSLSGGGHEQYF
.,TRBD1,TRBV27,TRBJ1-4,TGTGCCAGCGGGCAGGGGGCTGCAACTAATGAAAAACTGTTTTTT,CASGQGAATNEKLFF
once,.,TRBV11-2,TRBJ2-3,TGTGCCAGCAGTTTGGACTGGAACACAGATACGCAGTATTTT,CASSLDWNTDTQYF
.,.,TRBV7-2,TRBJ1-4,TGTGCCAGCAGCTTAGACTTGAGCGGTGAAAAACTGTTTTTT,CASSLDLSGEKLFF
.,TRBD2,TRBV5-4,TRBJ2-2,TGTGCCAGCAGCTCAGCGGGACTAGCGGGCACCGGGGAGCTGTTTTTT,CASSSAGLAGTGELFF
.,TRBD1,TRBV28,TRBJ1-6,TGTGCCAGCAGTCTCCCCGGCGGACAGGGTGGGAGCTCCTATAATTCACCCCTCCACTTT,CASSLPGGQGGSSYNSPLHF
.,TRBD2,TRBV6-1,TRBJ2-3,TGTGCCAGCAGTGAAGGAGCGGGGGATTTGGGAGATACGCAGTATTTT,CASSEGAGDLGDTQYF
.,.,TRBV19,TRBJ2-3,TGTGCCAGTAGCATCGCTAGGGGGGATACGCAGTATTTT,CASSIARGDTQYF
.,.,TRBV6-5,TRBJ2-7,TGTGCCAGCAGCCACCCGGTCCCCCCCTACGAGCAGTACTTC,CASSHPVPPYEQYF
.,TRBD1,TRBV11-1,TRBJ2-3,TGTGCCAGCAGCGACAGGGGCGAGGGAGATACGCAGTATTTT,CASSDRGEGDTQYF
many,.,TRBV19,TRBJ2-3,TGTGCCAGTAGAGGGGAAGGGCAACCAAGCACAGATACGCAGTATTTT,CASRGEGQPSTDTQYF
.,.,TRBV28,TRBJ1-4,TGTGCCAGCAGCCGATCGCAGGTTAATGAAAAACTGTTTTTT,CASSRSQVNEKLFF
.,.,TRBV24-1,TRBJ2-2,TGTGCCACCAGTGGGACGCCGGGACTTTCCACGAACACCGGGGAGCTGTTTTTT,CATSGTPGLSTNTGELFF
few,.,TRBV28,TRBJ1-1,TGTGCCAGCAGTTCACCAAGGGGGGGTACCGGGAACACTGAAGCTTTCTTT,CASSSPRGGTGNTEAFF
few,TRBD1,TRBV28,TRBJ2-3,TGTGCCAGCAGTTCACCGGACAGGGGGACAGATACGCAGTATTTT,CASSSPDRGTDTQYF
.,TRBD2,TRBV29-1,TRBJ2-7,TGCAGCGTTCTAGCGGGACTGGGGGAGCAGTACTTC,CSVLAGLGEQYF
.,TRBD2,TRBV7-8,TRBJ2-1,TGTGCCAGCAGCTTAGGTAGCGGGACCTACAATGAGCAGTTCTTC,CASSLGSGTYNEQFF
.,.,TRBV21-1,TRBJ2-7,TGTGCCAGCTGCTATAGCGGGAGGGTTCCCTACGAGCAGTACTTC,CASCYSGRVPYEQYF
few,TRBD2,TRBV9,TRBJ2-5,TGTGCCAGCAGCGTAAGCGGGAGGGCTCGAGAGACCCAGTACTTC,CASSVSGRARETQYF
.,.,TRBV28,TRBJ1-3,TGTGCCAGCAGTTCTAGAACCTCTGGAAACACCATATATTTT,CASSSRTSGNTIYF
.,TRBD1,TRBV19,TRBJ2-2,TGTGCCAGTAGTATAGGACAGGGACCCACCGGGGAGCTGTTTTTT,CASSIGQGPTGELFF
.,.,TRBV18,TRBJ2-4,TGTGCCAGCTCACCACCGGGGACATCCAAAAACATTCAGTACTTC,CASSPPGTSKNIQYF
.,.,TRBV9,TRBJ2-3,TGTGCCAGCAGCGTAAAAAGCGGCACAGATACGCAGTATTTT,CASSVKSGTDTQYF
.,TRBD2,TRBV6-5,TRBJ2-1,TGTGCCAGCAGCTCGGGACTAGGCGCCTACAATGAGCAGTTCTTC,CASSSGLGAYNEQFF
once,TRBD1,TRBV5-5,TRBJ1-4,TGTGCCAGCAGCCCGACAGGGTATAATGAAAAACTGTTTTTT,CASSPTGYNEKLFF
.,.,TRBV24-1,TRBJ2-2,TGTGCCACCAGTGATCCGGGACAGAACACCGGGGAGCTGTTTTTT,CATSDPGQNTGELFF
.,TRBD2,TRBV7-8,TRBJ2-3,TGTGCCAGCGAGCGGGAGGGCCCCACAGATACGCAGTATTTT,CASEREGPTDTQYF
.,.,TRBV5-1,TRBJ2-3,TGCGCCAGCAGCTTGGTGCGGATAACAGATACGCAGTATTTT,CASSLVRITDTQYF
.,TRBD2,TRBV9,TRBJ2-2,TGTGCCAGCAGAGGGACTAGCGGAAACACCGGGGAGCTGTTTTTT,CASRGTSGNTGELFF
.,.,TRBV24-1,TRBJ2-3,TGTGCCACCAGTGACACTACCGGGAGAAAGGACACAGATACGCAGTATTTT,CATSDTTGRKDTDTQYF
.,.,TRBV4-3,TRBJ1-4,TGCGCCAGCAGCCAAGAGGGTTTTCGTCTGACAGAAAAACTGTTTTTT,CASSQEGFRLTEKLFF
.,.,TRBV11-3,TRBJ2-3,TGTGCCAGCAGCTTAGGAACTAACACAGATACGCAGTATTTT,CASSLGTNTDTQYF
.,.,TRBV7-2,TRBJ1-5,TGTGCCAGCAGCTTATGGGGGGAGCGGGGTCAGCCCCAGCATTTT,CASSLWGERGQPQHF
.,TRBD2,TRBV5-6,TRBJ2-3,TGTGCCAGCAGCTTGTCGGGGACTAGCCTCACAGATACGCAGTATTTT,CASSLSGTSLTDTQYF
.,.,TRBV5-1,TRBJ1-1,TGCGCCAGCAGCTTGGCCGCACTAGGGTTGAGTAACACTGAAGCTTTCTTT,CASSLAALGLSNTEAFF
.,.,TRBV28,TRBJ2-7,TGTGCCAGCAGTTTTAGGGGCTACGAGCAGTACTTC,CASSFRGYEQYF
few,TRBD1,TRBV28,TRBJ2-3,TGTGCCAGCAGTTTATCAGGGGGTCCAGATACGCAGTATTTT,CASSLSGGPDTQYF
.,.,TRBV23-1,TRBJ1-5,TGCGCCAGCAGTCAATTCAGCCTCGGACACTCCCATAGCAATCAGCCCCAGCATTTT,CASSQFSLGHSHSNQPQHF
.,TRBD1,TRBV7-9,TRBJ2-1,TGTGCCAGCAGCTTAGAAAAAATAACGGGACAGAACTACAATGAGCAGTTCTTC,CASSLEKITGQNYNEQFF
.,.,TRBV6-2/TRBV6-3,TRBJ1-1,TGTGCCAGCACCCCCCGGAGAGGGGGGGTGACCTCTGAAGCTTTCTTT,CASTPRRGGVTSEAFF
few,TRBD1,TRBV18,TRBJ2-7,TGTGCCAGCTCACGATCGGGACAGGGGAGCGGCGAGCAGTACTTC,CASSRSGQGSGEQYF
.,.,TRBV4-3,TRBJ1-2,TGCGCCAGCAGCCAGGAGACGGCAGCGGTCTATGGCTACACCTTC,CASSQETAAVYGYTF
.,TRBD1,TRBV6-4,TRBJ2-5,TGTGCCAGCAGTGATAGGCGAGGGGACAGGGAGGAGACCCAGTACTTC,CASSDRRGDREETQYF
.,TRBD1,TRBV20-1,TRBJ1-5,TGCAGTGCCAGTCCCGGGACAGGGCGGCCCCAGCATTTT,CSASPGTGRPQHF
many,.,TRBV9,TRBJ2-1,TGTGCCAGCAGTGGTTGGGGGCGGGCTATGGTCGATGAGCAGTTCTTC,CASSGWGRAMVDEQFF
.,TRBD1,TRBV7-2,TRBJ2-7,TGTGCCAGCAGCAAACCGGGACAGGGCTACGAGCAGTACTTC,CASSKPGQGYEQYF
.,.,TRBV15,TRBJ1-1,TGTGCCACCAGCAGAGAAAGGGGAACCGAAGCTTTCTTT,CATSRERGTEAFF
.,TRBD1,TRBV29-1,TRBJ1-1,TGCAGCGTCCGACAGGGGTATACTGAAGCTTTCTTT,CSVRQGYTEAFF
.,TRBD1,TRBV28,TRBJ1-5,TGTGCCAGCAGTTCAGGGGGCACGGGCAATCAGCCCCAGCATTTT,CASSSGGTGNQPQHF
.,.,TRBV2,TRBJ1-2,TGTGCCAGCAGTGAAGCGACAGGTTATGGCTACACCTTC,CASSEATGYGYTF
.,.,TRBV7-9,TRBJ1-2,TGTGCCAGCAGCATCCAGACAGTTAACTATGGCTACACCTTC,CASSIQTVNYGYTF
.,.,TRBV29-1,TRBJ2-7,TGCAGCGTTGGGCAGGGCGACGAGCAGTACTTC,CSVGQGDEQYF
many,TRBD2,TRBV7-9,TRBJ2-7,TGTGCCAGCGGCCCAGCGGGAGCCAAGGGCTACGAGCAGTACTTC,CASGPAGAKGYEQYF
.,TRBD1,TRBV25-1,TRBJ1-2,TGTGCCAGCAGTGGGGTCGGACAGGAAATTTATGGCTACACCTTC,CASSGVGQEIYGYTF
.,.,TRBV4-1,TRBJ2-4,TGCGCCAGCAGCCAAGACTGGGGGGAGGTCCTAGCCAAAAACATTCAGTACTTC,CASSQDWGEVLAKNIQYF